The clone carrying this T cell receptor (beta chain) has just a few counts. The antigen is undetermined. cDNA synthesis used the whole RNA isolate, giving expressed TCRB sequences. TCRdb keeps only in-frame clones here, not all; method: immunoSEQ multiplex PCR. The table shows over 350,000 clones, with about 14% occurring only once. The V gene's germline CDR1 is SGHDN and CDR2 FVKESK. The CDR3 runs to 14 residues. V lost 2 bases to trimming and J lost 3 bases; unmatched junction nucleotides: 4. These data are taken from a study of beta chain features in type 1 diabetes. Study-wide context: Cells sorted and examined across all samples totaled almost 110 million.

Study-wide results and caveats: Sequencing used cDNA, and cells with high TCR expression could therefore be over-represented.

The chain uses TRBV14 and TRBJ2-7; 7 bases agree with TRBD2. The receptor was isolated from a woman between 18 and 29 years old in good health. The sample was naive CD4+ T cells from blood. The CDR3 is CASSQSRTSYEQYF. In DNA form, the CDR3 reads TGTGCCAGCAGCCAATCGCGGACTAGCTACGAGCAGTACTTC.